This T cell receptor (beta chain) was sequenced for a study of PD-1 blockade in classical Hodgkin lymphoma (dated by TCRdb to the early 2020s). For the study in its entirety: Nivolumab dosing was 3 mg/kg intravenously every 2 weeks, continuing until either disease progression or unacceptable toxicity. To define a peripheral blood immune signature of response to PD-1 blockade in classical Hodgkin lymphoma, the study combined TCR beta sequencing with CyTOF. Overall results and qualifications from the work: The study was limited to a single clinical trial cohort, and causes of repertoire differences, possibly disease activity or prior therapy, remained undefined. Trial patients achieving complete response had baseline diversity similar to newly diagnosed patients, whereas partial responders and progressors had significantly lower diversity. By C4D1, a significant rise was seen in CD4+ TCR diversity but not in CD8+ TCR diversity (p=0.0027 vs p=0.16), and the rise was most apparent among complete responders (p=0.02). Newly diagnosed patients were reported to have lower baseline TCR diversity than healthy donors, and relapsed/refractory patients were reported to have lower baseline TCR diversity still. Diversity was lower in patients who began nivolumab less than 1 year after ASCT, so these patients were left out of later analyses to avoid confounding by immune reconstitution.

The Qiagen DNeasy kit was used to extract genomic DNA both from unsorted PBMCs and from the negatively selected CD4+ and CD8+ fractions. TCR beta CDR3 regions were subjected to amplification by immunoSEQ multiplex PCR with primers that anneal to V and J segments. Amplification bias was minimized using a synthetic immune receptor repertoire, and residual bias was removed computationally after sequencing. Turning to the authors' computational methods: Repertoire diversity was quantified as the Shannon entropy index using custom Python scripts. Unsorted, CD4+ and CD8+ repertoires were examined separately, except in combined analyses, for which CD4+ and CD8+ sequences were merged in silico. Clonal expansion was defined as a frequency increase of at least 2-fold after treatment compared with C1D1, and clones undetected at baseline were assigned a pseudocount of 0.5. Clones with 0 or 1 copy at C1D1 were classified as singleton clones, and clones with 2 or more copies were classified as non-singleton clones. By matching protein sequences in sorted samples from the same patient, clones expanded in unsorted samples were annotated as CD4+, CD8+ or unknown. Wilcoxon tests were applied to paired samples to test diversity changes from C1D1 to C4D1. The table was pulled from immuneACCESS by TCRdb, which kept in-frame rearrangements only. Such tables lose some clones; where checked, under half of the loss comes from unresolved V genes, and the rest has no known cause. The V and J calls and clone size were taken over from that table, and D and trimming were inferred from the DNA. Present in this sample are about 58,000 clones, roughly 90% of which were seen just once. The ten most abundant clones make up about 10% of the sample.

A note on this clone: This receptor's antigen is unknown. Per-base quality was not reported, and no clone a single base away is much larger than it.

Reading the label with the study, this specimen's time point is: cycle 2 day 1 (C2D1) of nivolumab. Every trial patient had relapsed following autologous stem cell transplantation, and prior brentuximab vedotin exposure was what differed among cohorts A, B and C. A total of roughly 57 patients with relapsed/refractory classical Hodgkin lymphoma made up the trial cohort, and each patient's best overall response was complete response, partial response or progressive disease. In the multi-cohort phase II CheckMate 205 trial, trial patients received single-agent nivolumab. An independent review committee assessed best overall response using the 2007 International Working Group response criteria. Trial PBMCs were collected immediately before nivolumab initiation (C1D1) and during therapy at cycle 2 day 1 and cycle 4 day 1. Peripheral blood was collected in 8 mL Vacutainer Cell Preparation Tubes, from which PBMCs were isolated by centrifugation and then cryopreserved.

Trimming takes 9 bases from V and 3 bases from J, and the germline ends sit 13 bases apart. CDR1 and CDR2 were assigned from the germline V gene as MGHRA and YSYEKL. The CDR3 sequence holds 13 residues, the cysteine and phenylalanine included. Just the 39-base CDR3 DNA is kept, in frame starting at base 1. The specimen was peripheral blood mononuclear cells (PBMCs), collected before the second cycle of nivolumab. The V and J genes are TRBV4-1 and TRBJ2-3; a confident D gene designation cannot be given. This sequence was found in a human donor with classical Hodgkin lymphoma. The CDR3: CASIANRTDTQYF. Read as DNA, the sequence is TGCGCCAGTATAGCAAATCGGACAGATACGCAGTATTTT.